The 4 T cell receptor beta chains below all came from one sample that was sequenced in a study of cytomegalovirus exposure and HLA in healthy donors. 60 Vbeta and 13 Jbeta primers were used in PCR. Clones were sequenced by immunoSEQ multiplex PCR, and TCRdb holds only the in-frame ones, with some missing. The table shows some 160,000 clones, with around 80% occurring only once. Specimen: PBMCs. All receptors derive from a woman aged 40 to 50 in good health and CMV-seronegative.

A single count supports this clone. V is TRBV20-1 and J is TRBJ1-3, with a tentative D call TRBD1 (5 bases). CDR3 length: 11 residues. Germline V CDR1 and CDR2: DFQATT, SNEGSKA (reference sequence). Trimming removed 2 bases at V and 9 bases at J, with 8 bases between. DNA of the CDR3: TGCAGTGCTAGAAGGGGACTCACCATATATTTT. It codes for CSARRGLTIYF.

The gene calls are TRBV7-9 and TRBJ2-1, with D maybe TRBD2 (5 bases). Trimming pared 5 bases from V and 0 bases from J, leaving 11 bases between. Per germline, CDR1 SEHNR and CDR2 FQNEAQ (reference sequence). This CDR3 comprises 15 residues. CDR3: CASSGGLRSYNEQFF. CDR3 in DNA: TGTGCCAGCAGCGGCGGACTCCGCTCCTACAATGAGCAGTTCTTC.

The V call is TRBV2, the J call TRBJ2-6; 7 bases are shared with TRBD1. Germline CDR1 is SNHLY and CDR2 is FYNNEI. The CDR3 sequence is 19 residues long. Losses at the gene ends were 0 bases for V and 1 base for J; bases not matched to a gene: 9. The CDR3 protein is CASSEALTGYGSGANVLTF. The CDR3 DNA follows: TGTGCCAGCAGTGAAGCGTTGACAGGGTACGGGTCTGGGGCCAACGTCCTGACTTTC.

The chain joins TRBV19 to TRBJ1-1; D might be TRBD1 (5 bases). V was pared by 3 bases and J by 1 base, with 12 bases between. Germline V gene sequence: CDR1 LNHDA, CDR2 SQIVND (reference sequence). The CDR3 is 15 amino acids. For the CDR3, the DNA is TGTGCCAGTAGTATCACGGGTCAGGGGAACACTGAAGCTTTCTTT. Translated: CASSITGQGNTEAFF.